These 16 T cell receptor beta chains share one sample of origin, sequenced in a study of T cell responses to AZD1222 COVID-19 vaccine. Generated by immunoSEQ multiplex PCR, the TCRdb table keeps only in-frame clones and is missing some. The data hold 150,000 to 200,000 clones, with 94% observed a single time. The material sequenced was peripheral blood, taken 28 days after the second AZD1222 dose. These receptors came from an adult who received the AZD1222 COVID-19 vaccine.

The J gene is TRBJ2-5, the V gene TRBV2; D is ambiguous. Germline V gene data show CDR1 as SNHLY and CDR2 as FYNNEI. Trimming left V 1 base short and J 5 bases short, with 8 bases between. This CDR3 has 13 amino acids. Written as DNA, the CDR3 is TGTGCCAGCAGTGAAGGAGGAGCGGAGACCCAGTACTTC. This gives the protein CASSEGGAETQYF. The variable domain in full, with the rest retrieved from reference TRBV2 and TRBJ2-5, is EPEVTQTPSHQVTQMGQEVILRCVPISNHLYFYWYRQILGQKVEFLVSFYNNEISEKSEIFDDQFSVERPDGSNFTLKIRSTKLEDSAMYFCASSEGGAETQYFGPGTRLLVL.

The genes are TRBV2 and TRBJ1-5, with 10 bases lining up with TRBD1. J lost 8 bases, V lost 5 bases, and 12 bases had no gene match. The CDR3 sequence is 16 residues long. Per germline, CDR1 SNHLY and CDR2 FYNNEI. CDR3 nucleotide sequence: TGTGCCAGCAGTCCGTTGACAGGGGGCTACATTAAGCCCCAGCATTTT. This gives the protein CASSPLTGGYIKPQHF.

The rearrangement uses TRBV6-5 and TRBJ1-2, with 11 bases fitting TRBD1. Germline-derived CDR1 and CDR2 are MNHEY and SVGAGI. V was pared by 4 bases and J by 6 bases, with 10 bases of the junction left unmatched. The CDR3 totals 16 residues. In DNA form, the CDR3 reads TGTGCCAGCAGTTCCCTCTGGACAGGGGGCTCGGATGGCTACACCTTC. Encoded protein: CASSSLWTGGSDGYTF.

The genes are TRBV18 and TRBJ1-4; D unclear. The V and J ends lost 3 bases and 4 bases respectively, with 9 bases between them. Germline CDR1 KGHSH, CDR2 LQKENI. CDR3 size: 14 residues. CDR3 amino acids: CASSPPGFNEKLFF. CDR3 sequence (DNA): TGTGCCAGCTCACCTCCGGGCTTTAATGAAAAACTGTTTTTT. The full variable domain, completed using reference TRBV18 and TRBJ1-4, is NAGVMQNPRHLVRRRGQEARLRCSPMKGHSHVYWYRQLPEEGLKFMVYLQKENIIDESGMPKERFSAEFPKEGPSILRIQQVVRGDSAAYFCASSPPGFNEKLFFGSGTQLSVL.

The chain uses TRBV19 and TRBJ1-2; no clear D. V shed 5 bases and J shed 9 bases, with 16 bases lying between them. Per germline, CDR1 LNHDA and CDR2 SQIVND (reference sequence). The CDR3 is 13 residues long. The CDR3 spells CASSLGSQPSYTF. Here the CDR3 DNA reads TGTGCCAGTAGTCTCGGTTCTCAACCTAGCTACACCTTC.

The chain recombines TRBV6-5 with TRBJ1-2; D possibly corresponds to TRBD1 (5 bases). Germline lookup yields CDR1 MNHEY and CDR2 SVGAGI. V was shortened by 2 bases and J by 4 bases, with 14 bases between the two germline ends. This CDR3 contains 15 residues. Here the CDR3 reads CASSYRTAGVYGYTF. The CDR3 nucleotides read TGTGCCAGCAGTTACAGAACGGCGGGGGTCTATGGCTACACCTTC.

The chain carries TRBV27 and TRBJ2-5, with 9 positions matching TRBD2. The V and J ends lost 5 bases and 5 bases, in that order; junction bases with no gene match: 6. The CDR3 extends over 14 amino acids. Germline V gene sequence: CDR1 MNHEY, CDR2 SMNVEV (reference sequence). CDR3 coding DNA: TGTGCCAGCAGTCCCCGACTAGCGGCGGAGACCCAGTACTTC. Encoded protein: CASSPRLAAETQYF.

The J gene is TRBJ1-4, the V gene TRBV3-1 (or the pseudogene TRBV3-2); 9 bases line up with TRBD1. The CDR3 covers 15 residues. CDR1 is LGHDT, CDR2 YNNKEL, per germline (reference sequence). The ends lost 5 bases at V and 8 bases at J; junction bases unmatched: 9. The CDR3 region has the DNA TGTGCCAGCAGCACGTTGGGACAGGGTTGGGAAAAACTGTTTTTT. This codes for CASSTLGQGWEKLFF.

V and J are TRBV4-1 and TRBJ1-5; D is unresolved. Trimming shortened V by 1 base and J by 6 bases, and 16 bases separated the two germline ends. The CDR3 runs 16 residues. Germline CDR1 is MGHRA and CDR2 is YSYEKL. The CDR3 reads CASSQGTASMSQPQHF. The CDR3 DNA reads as TGCGCCAGCAGCCAAGGGACGGCGAGTATGAGTCAGCCCCAGCATTTT.

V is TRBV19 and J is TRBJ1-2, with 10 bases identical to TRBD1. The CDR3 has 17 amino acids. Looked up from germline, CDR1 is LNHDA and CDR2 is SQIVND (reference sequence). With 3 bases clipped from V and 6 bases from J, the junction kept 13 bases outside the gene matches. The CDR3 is CASSITGTGVHENGYTF. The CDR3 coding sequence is TGTGCCAGTAGTATCACCGGGACAGGGGTGCATGAAAATGGCTACACCTTC.

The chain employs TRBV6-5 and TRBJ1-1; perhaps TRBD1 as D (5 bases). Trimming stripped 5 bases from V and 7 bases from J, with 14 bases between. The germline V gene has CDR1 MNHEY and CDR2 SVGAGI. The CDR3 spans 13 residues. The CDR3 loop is CASSPPPGDEAFF. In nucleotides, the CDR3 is TGTGCCAGCAGTCCCCCCCCGGGGGATGAAGCTTTCTTT.

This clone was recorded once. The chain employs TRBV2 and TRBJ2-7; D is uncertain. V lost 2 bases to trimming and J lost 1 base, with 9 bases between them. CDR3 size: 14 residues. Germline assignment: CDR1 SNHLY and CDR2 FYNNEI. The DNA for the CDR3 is TGTGCCAGCAGTGAATATGGGGTATCCTACGAGCAGTACTTC. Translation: CASSEYGVSYEQYF.

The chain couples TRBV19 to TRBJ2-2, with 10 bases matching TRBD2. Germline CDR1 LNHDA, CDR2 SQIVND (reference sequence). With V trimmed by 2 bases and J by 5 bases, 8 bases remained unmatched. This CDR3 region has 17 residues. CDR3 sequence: CASSILRLAGPTGELFF. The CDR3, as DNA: TGTGCCAGTAGTATACTCCGACTAGCGGGTCCGACCGGGGAGCTGTTTTTT.

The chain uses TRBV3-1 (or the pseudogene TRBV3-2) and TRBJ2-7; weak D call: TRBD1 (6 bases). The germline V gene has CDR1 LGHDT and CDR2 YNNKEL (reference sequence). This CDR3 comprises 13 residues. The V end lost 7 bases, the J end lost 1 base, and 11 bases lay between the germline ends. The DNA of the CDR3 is TGTGCCAGCAAAAACGGGACATCCTACGAGCAGTACTTC. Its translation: CASKNGTSYEQYF.

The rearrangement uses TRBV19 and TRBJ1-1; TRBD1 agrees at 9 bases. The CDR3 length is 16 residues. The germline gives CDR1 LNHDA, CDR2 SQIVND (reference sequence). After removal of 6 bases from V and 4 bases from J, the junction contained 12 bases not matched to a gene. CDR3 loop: CASRGPFGTGPTEAFF. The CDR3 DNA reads TGTGCCAGTAGGGGGCCCTTTGGGACAGGGCCCACTGAAGCTTTCTTT.

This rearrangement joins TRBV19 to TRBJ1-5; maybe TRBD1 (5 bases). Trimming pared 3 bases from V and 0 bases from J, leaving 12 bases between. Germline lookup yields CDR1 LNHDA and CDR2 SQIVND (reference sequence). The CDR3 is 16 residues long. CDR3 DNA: TGTGCCAGTAGTATCGGGGCCCCCCGTAGCAATCAGCCCCAGCATTTT. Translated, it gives CASSIGAPRSNQPQHF.